Presented here are 15 T cell receptor beta chains from one specimen sequenced in a study of early T cells in non-severe SARS-CoV-2 infection (dated by TCRdb to the early 2020s). The method behind the library was 5' RACE. Sequencing took place on a NextSeq 500. The public reads were quality trimmed at Q25 with fastp and then assembled into clones with MiXCR by TCRdb, keeping productive beta chains. All rows with the same CDR3 protein become a single entry with the most common DNA and genes. For this sample the table gives about 98,000 distinct CDR3 sequences, of which 9.5% to 12% were detected only once. 4.5% to 5.5% of the sample rests with the top ten. Sequenced material: whole blood. These receptors came from an adult who was a healthcare worker with PCR-confirmed SARS-CoV-2 infection or an uninfected control (not recorded which).

This clonotype was observed a few times. V gene TRBV7-2 combines with J gene TRBJ2-2; unclear D gene. Per germline, CDR1 SGHTA and CDR2 FQGNSA. The germline V and J ends were trimmed by 4 bases and 1 base, with 13 bases remaining between them. The CDR3 runs 16 residues. CDR3 sequence: CASSSITSWNTGELFF. The CDR3 DNA follows: TGTGCCAGCAGCTCCATTACCAGCTGGAACACCGGGGAGCTGTTTTTT.

The chain uses TRBV4-1 and TRBJ1-2, with D possibly being TRBD1 (6 bases). Germline CDR1 reads MGHRA; CDR2 reads YSYEKL. V was clipped by 1 base and J by 4 bases, with 10 bases between them. The CDR3 loop spans 14 amino acids. The CDR3 spells CASSQVGDIYGYTF. CDR3 coding DNA: TGCGCCAGCAGCCAAGTTGGGGACATCTATGGCTACACCTTC.

This clonotype was counted between two and nine times. The chain combines TRBV10-3 with TRBJ2-7; a possible D gene is TRBD1 (6 bases). This CDR3 contains 14 residues. Per the germline V gene, CDR1 is ENHRY and CDR2 is SYGVKD. The ends were cut back, 6 bases at V and 0 bases at J, with 12 bases in the middle. The CDR3 coding sequence is TGTGCCATCAGGGGACACCCAATCTCCTACGAGCAGTACTTC. Its translation is CAIRGHPISYEQYF.

This clonotype was detected ten times or more. The J gene is TRBJ1-1, the V gene TRBV2; the D is unclear. The CDR3 consists of 20 residues. Between the trimmed V and J ends, which lost 4 bases and 4 bases, there was a span of 31 bases. From germline, CDR1 is SNHLY and CDR2 FYNNEI. CDR3 region: CASSGGVRYSQMGSSTEAFF. For the CDR3, the DNA is TGTGCCAGCAGTGGAGGAGTCAGGTACTCCCAGATGGGGTCGAGCACTGAAGCTTTCTTT.

This clonotype was seen repeatedly, ten times or more. The rearrangement links TRBV19 to TRBJ2-5; 7 nucleotides agree with TRBD1. V shed 3 bases, J shed 5 bases, and the junction held 9 bases outside the gene matches. The CDR3 contains 15 residues. CDR1 is LNHDA, CDR2 SQIVND, per germline (reference sequence). CDR3 nucleotides: TGTGCCAGTAGTATCGGGGACAGATTTTTGGAGACCCAGTACTTC. The encoded protein is CASSIGDRFLETQYF.

This clonotype was seen only a few times. The rearrangement links TRBV5-5 to TRBJ2-2, with TRBD2 identical over 8 bases. Germline CDR1 is SGHKS and CDR2 is YYEKEE (reference sequence). The CDR3 has 16 amino acids. V lost 3 bases, J lost 4 bases, and 8 bases stayed unmatched. CDR3: CASSYKPGLGTGELFF. CDR3 in DNA: TGTGCCAGCAGCTACAAGCCGGGACTAGGCACCGGGGAGCTGTTTTTT.

The V and J genes are TRBV2 and TRBJ2-2; D may correspond to TRBD1 or TRBD2 (7 bases each). V was shortened by 2 bases and J by 4 bases, with 11 bases between the two germline ends. This CDR3 is built from 15 residues. Germline CDR1 reads SNHLY; CDR2 reads FYNNEI. The chain's CDR3 is CASSESGTATGELFF. Written as DNA, the CDR3 is TGTGCCAGCAGTGAAAGCGGGACAGCCACCGGGGAGCTGTTTTTT.

Here the CDR3 reads CASSRERERYEQYF. The CDR3 DNA reads as TGCGCCAGCAGCCGTGAGCGGGAGAGGTACGAGCAGTACTTC. The chain couples TRBV4-1 to TRBJ2-7; 8 positions match TRBD2. V lost 4 bases to trimming and J lost 4 bases; unmatched junction nucleotides: 6. The CDR3 runs 14 residues. Germline CDR1 reads MGHRA; CDR2 reads YSYEKL.

This clonotype was recorded a few times. The chain links TRBV9 to TRBJ2-1, with 8 bases lining up with TRBD2. Germline trimming cut 2 bases from V and 6 bases from J; bases unmatched to any gene: 1. Germline CDR1 and CDR2: SGDLS and YYNGEE. The CDR3 is 13 amino acids. CDR3 region: CASSVLAGNEQFF. DNA for the CDR3: TGTGCCAGCAGCGTTCTAGCGGGCAATGAGCAGTTCTTC. The full variable domain, its missing parts supplied by reference TRBV9 and TRBJ2-1, is DSGVTQTPKHLITATGQRVTLRCSPRSGDLSVYWYQQSLDQGLQFLIQYYNGEERAKGNILERFSAQQFPDLHSELNLSSLELGDSALYFCASSVLAGNEQFFGPGTRLTVL.

In this sample, this clonotype turned up many times. V usage is TRBV7-8 and J usage is TRBJ1-1; TRBD1 is a possible D gene (5 bases). The V and J ends lost 1 base and 5 bases respectively, with 14 bases between them. This CDR3 has 15 residues. Germline-derived CDR1 and CDR2 are SGHVS and FQNEAQ. CDR3 region: CASSLVPTATTEAFF. CDR3 DNA sequence: TGTGCCAGCAGCTTAGTCCCGACAGCCACAACTGAAGCTTTCTTT.

The genes are TRBV12-3 or TRBV12-4 and TRBJ2-5; no clear D. Trimming shortened V by 5 bases and J by 5 bases, and 12 bases separated the two germline ends. The CDR3 loop spans 13 amino acids. CDR3 coding DNA: TGTGCCAGCAGTGCCCTGAAAAGGGAGACCCAGTACTTC. Translation: CASSALKRETQYF.

This clonotype was seen a handful of times. The J gene is TRBJ2-1, the V gene TRBV3-1; D may be TRBD1 or TRBD2 (5 bases each). V lost 4 bases, J lost 0 bases, and 13 bases lay in between. The CDR3 has 16 amino acids. The V gene's germline CDR1 is LGHDT and CDR2 YNNKEL (reference sequence). The CDR3 nucleotides are TGTGCCAGCAGCCGTTGGGACCGAAGCTCCTACAATGAGCAGTTCTTC. Translation: CASSRWDRSSYNEQFF.

This clonotype was seen ten or more times. CDR3 loop: CASSNQRGRRETQYF. CDR3 in DNA: TGTGCCAGCAGCAACCAGCGGGGTAGGAGAGAGACCCAGTACTTC. The rearrangement links TRBV7-2 to TRBJ2-5, with 7 bases matching TRBD2. Per germline, CDR1 SGHTA and CDR2 FQGNSA. V was clipped by 5 bases and J by 4 bases; unmatched bases: 10. CDR3 length equals 15 residues. The whole variable domain, remainder taken from reference TRBV7-2 and TRBJ2-5, is GAGVSQSPSNKVTEKGKDVELRCDPISGHTALYWYRQSLGQGLEFLIYFQGNSAPDKSGLPSDRFSAERTGGSVSTLTIQRTQQEDSAVYLCASSNQRGRRETQYFGPGTRLLVL.

This clonotype was observed a few times. The V call is TRBV19, the J call TRBJ1-1; TRBD1 agrees at 8 bases. CDR3 size: 15 residues. V gave up 3 bases and J gave up 5 bases; unmatched junction bases: 8. Germline V gene sequence: CDR1 LNHDA, CDR2 SQIVND (reference sequence). The CDR3 loop is CASSIAGQGGTEAFF. The CDR3 nucleotides are TGTGCCAGTAGTATCGCCGGACAGGGCGGAACTGAAGCTTTCTTT.

CDR3 protein: CASSLGPPTDTQYF. DNA of the CDR3: TGCGCCAGCAGCTTGGGTCCCCCCACAGATACGCAGTATTTT. The chain employs TRBV5-1 and TRBJ2-3, with D hard to call. V was shortened by 0 bases and J by 2 bases, with 7 bases between the two germline ends. The CDR3 loop spans 14 amino acids. From germline, CDR1 is SGHRS and CDR2 YFSETQ.